The 6 T cell receptor beta chains presented below share a single source sample, sequenced in a study of PD-1 blockade in classical Hodgkin lymphoma. Relapse was seen in all patients after autologous stem cell transplantation, and brentuximab vedotin exposure was variable. This table comes from immunoSEQ multiplex PCR, and its TCRdb copy is limited to in-frame clones, with some not included. Of 20,000 to 30,000 clones listed, roughly 80% were seen once; the top ten hold more than 8%. Here the sequenced sample was peripheral blood mononuclear cells (PBMCs), taken before the second cycle of nivolumab. The receptors were gathered from a human donor with classical Hodgkin lymphoma.

Only a few counts were recorded for this clone. This chain connects TRBV28 to TRBJ1-2; no clear D gene. With 3 bases removed from V and 0 bases from J, the gap between germline ends came to 17 bases. The V gene's germline CDR1 is MDHEN and CDR2 SYDVKM. The CDR3 contains 17 residues. The CDR3 DNA reads TGTGCCAGCAGTTTCCGCTCGAGGCCTACCCCTAACTATGGCTACACCTTC. As protein: CASSFRSRPTPNYGYTF.

The gene calls are TRBV9 and TRBJ1-3; D is unresolved. The germline V gene encodes CDR1 SGDLS and CDR2 YYNGEE. Trimming stripped 0 bases from V and 0 bases from J, with 7 bases between. The CDR3 length is 15 residues. CDR3 region: CASSVEGSSGNTIYF. The CDR3 DNA is TGTGCCAGCAGCGTAGAGGGCAGCTCTGGAAACACCATATATTTT.

This chain uses TRBV5-6 with TRBJ2-5, with TRBD2 as a possible D gene (5 bases). CDR1 and CDR2 (germline): SGHDT, YYEEEE. CDR3 size: 13 residues. Between the trimmed V and J ends, which lost 4 bases and 5 bases, there was a span of 12 bases. The DNA for the CDR3 is TGTGCCAGCAGCGAAACCGGGATGGAGACCCAGTACTTC. Encoded protein: CASSETGMETQYF.

This rearrangement joins TRBV5-1 to TRBJ2-3; D possibly corresponds to TRBD1 (7 bases). V was shortened by 6 bases and J by 5 bases, with 19 bases between the two germline ends. In germline, CDR1 is SGHRS, CDR2 YFSETQ. This CDR3 contains 15 residues. DNA for the CDR3: TGCGCCAGCAAGGAAGGAGGGGGCGGGAAAGATACGCAGTATTTT. Translating it yields CASKEGGGGKDTQYF.

CDR3 residues: CASSKVGLAGGETQYF. The CDR3 DNA follows: TGCGCCAGCAGCAAGGTTGGACTAGCGGGGGGAGAGACCCAGTACTTC. The chain carries TRBV5-1 and TRBJ2-5; TRBD2 agrees at 14 bases. Germline CDR1 reads SGHRS; CDR2 reads YFSETQ. The V and J ends lost 4 bases and 4 bases, in that order; junction bases with no gene match: 6. This CDR3 is built from 16 residues.

Comment on this clone: A read error may account for a junction end that differs from germline. The same CDR3 arises from other DNA sequences in this sample as well. V and J are TRBV7-8 and TRBJ1-5, with 8 bases fitting TRBD1. This CDR3 is 16 amino acids long. In germline, CDR1 is SGHVS, CDR2 FQNEAQ. The CDR3 DNA follows: TGTGCCAGCAGCTTAGCTTGGACAGGGAGCAATCAGCCTCAGCATTTT. Translating it yields CASSLAWTGSNQPQHF.